This T cell receptor beta chain is from a study of human T cells and chemical hapten exposure. About the study: Patients received weekly diphenylcyclopropenone doses to the scalp throughout the approximately 24-week study. The cohort included alopecia areata under or over 50% scalp, totalis and universalis.

Between the trimmed V and J ends, which lost 2 bases and 5 bases, there was a span of 13 bases. This CDR3 has 14 amino acids. CDR1 and CDR2 from the germline V gene are SGHAT and FQNNGV. The library put unique molecular identifiers onto individual cDNA molecules. Using its own MiXCR run on the RACE reads, TCRdb lists one record per CDR3 protein. Among over 70,000 distinct CDR3 sequences, around 15% were seen once, and the ten largest hold 4.6%. This sample's time point: pre-sensitization, week 0. As for treatment: therapeutic diphenylcyclopropenone sensitization with weekly scalp DPC. Blood was drawn before each patch test was applied.

Sequencing was performed on whole blood, taken in connection with sensitization to the hapten diphenylcyclopropenone (DPC). This chain uses TRBV11-2 with TRBJ2-7, with D tentatively TRBD1 (5 bases). This clonotype was sampled from a woman in her forties or fifties with alopecia areata. Some clones in this sample may be carry-over from other donors' samples. CDR3 sequence: CASSLNVRVHEQYF. The CDR3 bases are TGTGCCAGCAGCTTAAACGTCAGGGTACACGAGCAGTACTTC.